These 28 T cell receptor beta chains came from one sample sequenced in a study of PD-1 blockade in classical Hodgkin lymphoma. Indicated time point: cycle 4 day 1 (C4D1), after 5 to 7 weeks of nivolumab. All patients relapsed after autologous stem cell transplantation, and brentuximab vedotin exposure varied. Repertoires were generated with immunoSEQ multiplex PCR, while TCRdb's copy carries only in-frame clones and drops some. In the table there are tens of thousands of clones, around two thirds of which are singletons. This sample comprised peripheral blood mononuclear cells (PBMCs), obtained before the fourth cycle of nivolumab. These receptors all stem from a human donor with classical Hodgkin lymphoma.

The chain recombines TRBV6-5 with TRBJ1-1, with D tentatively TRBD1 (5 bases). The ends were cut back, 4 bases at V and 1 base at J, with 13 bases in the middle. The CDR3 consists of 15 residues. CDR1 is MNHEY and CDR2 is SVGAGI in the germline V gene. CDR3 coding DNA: TGTGCCAGCAGTTCGAGGGGCCTGGGGAACACTGAAGCTTTCTTT. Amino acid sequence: CASSSRGLGNTEAFF.

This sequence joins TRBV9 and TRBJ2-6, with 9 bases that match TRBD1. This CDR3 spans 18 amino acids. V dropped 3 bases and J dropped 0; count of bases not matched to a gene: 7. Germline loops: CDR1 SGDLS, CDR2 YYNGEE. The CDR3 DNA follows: TGTGCCAGCAGCGCCTCGGGACAGGGTGCCTCTGGGGCCAACGTCCTGACTTTC. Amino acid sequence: CASSASGQGASGANVLTF.

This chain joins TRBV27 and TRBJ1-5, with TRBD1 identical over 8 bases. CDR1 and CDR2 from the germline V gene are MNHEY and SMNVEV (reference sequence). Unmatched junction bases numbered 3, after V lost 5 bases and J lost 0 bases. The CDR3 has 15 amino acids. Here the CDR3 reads CASSRQGNSNQPQHF. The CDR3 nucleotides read TGTGCCAGCAGTCGACAGGGGAATAGCAATCAGCCCCAGCATTTT.

CDR3 DNA sequence: TGTGCCAGCTCACCTGCGAGGACAGGGTCGGAGACCCAGTACTTC. Amino acids: CASSPARTGSETQYF. The chain couples TRBV18 to TRBJ2-5; 8 bases fit TRBD1. CDR1 and CDR2 from the germline V gene are KGHSH and LQKENI. The CDR3 is made up of 15 amino acids. J gave up 5 bases and V 3 bases, and 8 bases lay outside the gene matches.

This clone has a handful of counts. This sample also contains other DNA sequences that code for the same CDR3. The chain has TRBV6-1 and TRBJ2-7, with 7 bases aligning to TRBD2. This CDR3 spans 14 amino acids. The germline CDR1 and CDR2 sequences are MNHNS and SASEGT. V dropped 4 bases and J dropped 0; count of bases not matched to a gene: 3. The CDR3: CASSGRGSSYEQYF. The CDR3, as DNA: TGTGCCAGCAGTGGGCGGGGGAGCTCCTACGAGCAGTACTTC.

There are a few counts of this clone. Here the CDR3 DNA reads TGTGCCAGCAGTTACTCGACTGTTGAGGGCGAGCAGTACTTC. Its translation: CASSYSTVEGEQYF. The genes are TRBV6-6 and TRBJ2-7; TRBD2 might be the D (5 bases). Trimming took 0 bases from V and 6 from J, leaving 12 bases between them. The CDR3 extends over 14 amino acids. Germline V lookup: CDR1 MNHNY, CDR2 SVGAGI (reference sequence).

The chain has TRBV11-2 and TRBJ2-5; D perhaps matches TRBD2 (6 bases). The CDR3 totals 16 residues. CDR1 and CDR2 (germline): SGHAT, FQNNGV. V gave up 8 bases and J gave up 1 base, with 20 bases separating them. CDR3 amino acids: CASVRGTYGAQETQYF. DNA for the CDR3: TGTGCCAGCGTACGGGGGACCTACGGGGCCCAAGAGACCCAGTACTTC.

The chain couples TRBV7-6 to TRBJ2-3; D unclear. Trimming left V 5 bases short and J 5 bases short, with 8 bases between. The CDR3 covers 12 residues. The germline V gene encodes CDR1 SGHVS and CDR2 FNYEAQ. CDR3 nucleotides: TGTGCCAGCAGCCGGGCAAAAGATACGCAGTATTTT. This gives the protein CASSRAKDTQYF.

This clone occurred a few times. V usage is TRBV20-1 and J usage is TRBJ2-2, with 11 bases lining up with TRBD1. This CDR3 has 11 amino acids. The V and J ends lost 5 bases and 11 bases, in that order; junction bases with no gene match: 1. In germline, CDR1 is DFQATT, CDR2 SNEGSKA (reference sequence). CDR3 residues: CSAWTGGELFF. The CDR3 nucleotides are TGCAGTGCTTGGACAGGGGGCGAGCTGTTTTTT.

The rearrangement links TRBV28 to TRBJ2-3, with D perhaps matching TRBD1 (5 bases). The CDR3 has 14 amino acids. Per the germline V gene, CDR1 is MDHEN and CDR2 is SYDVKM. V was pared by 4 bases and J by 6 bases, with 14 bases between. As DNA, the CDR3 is TGTGCCAGCAGTTCGGCAGGGATGAGGGATACGCAGTATTTT. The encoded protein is CASSSAGMRDTQYF. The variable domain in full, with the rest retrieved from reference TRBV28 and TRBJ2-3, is DVKVTQSSRYLVKRTGEKVFLECVQDMDHENMFWYRQDPGLGLRLIYFSYDVKMKEKGDIPEGYSVSREKKERFSLILESASTNQTSMYLCASSSAGMRDTQYFGPGTRLTVL.

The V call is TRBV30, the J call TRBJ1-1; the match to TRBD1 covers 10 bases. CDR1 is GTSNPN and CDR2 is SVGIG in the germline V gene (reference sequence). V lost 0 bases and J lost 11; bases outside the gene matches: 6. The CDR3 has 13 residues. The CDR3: CAWSVRQGAAAFF. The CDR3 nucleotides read TGTGCCTGGAGTGTGAGACAGGGGGCTGCGGCTTTCTTT.

CDR3 sequence: CASSRPGTHYGYTF. DNA for the CDR3: TGTGCCAGCAGCCGCCCCGGGACACACTATGGCTACACCTTC. The V call is TRBV7-8, the J call TRBJ1-2, with D tentatively TRBD1 (6 bases). Germline CDR1 SGHVS, CDR2 FQNEAQ. The CDR3 contains 14 residues. V was cut by 5 bases and J by 3 bases, with 13 bases left in between.

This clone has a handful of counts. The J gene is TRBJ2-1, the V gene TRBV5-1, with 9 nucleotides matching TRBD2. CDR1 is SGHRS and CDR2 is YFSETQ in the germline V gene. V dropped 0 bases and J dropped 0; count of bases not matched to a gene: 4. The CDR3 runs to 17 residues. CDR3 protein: CASSLGGLATSYNEQFF. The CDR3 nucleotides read TGCGCCAGCAGCTTGGGAGGACTAGCGACCTCCTACAATGAGCAGTTCTTC.

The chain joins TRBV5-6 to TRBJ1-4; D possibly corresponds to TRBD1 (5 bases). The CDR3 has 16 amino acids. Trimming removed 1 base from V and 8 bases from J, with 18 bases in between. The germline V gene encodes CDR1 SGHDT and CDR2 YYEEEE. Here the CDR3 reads CASSLLSGTQNEKLFF. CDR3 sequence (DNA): TGTGCCAGCAGCTTGTTATCCGGGACCCAAAACGAAAAACTGTTTTTT.

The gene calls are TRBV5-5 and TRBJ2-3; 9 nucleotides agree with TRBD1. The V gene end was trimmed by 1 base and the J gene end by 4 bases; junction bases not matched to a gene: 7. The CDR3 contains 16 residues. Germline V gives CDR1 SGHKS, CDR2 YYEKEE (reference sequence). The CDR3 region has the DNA TGTGCCAGCAGCTTGTACCGGGACAGGGCCGCAGATACGCAGTATTTT. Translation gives CASSLYRDRAADTQYF.

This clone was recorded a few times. The CDR3 reads CAWSLQGDTDTQYF. The CDR3 nucleotides read TGTGCCTGGAGTTTACAGGGGGACACAGATACGCAGTATTTT. This chain links TRBV30 with TRBJ2-3; TRBD1 matches 8 bases. This CDR3 has 14 amino acids. J was trimmed by 2 bases and V by 2 bases; bases with no gene match: 3. Germline V gives CDR1 GTSNPN, CDR2 SVGIG (reference sequence).

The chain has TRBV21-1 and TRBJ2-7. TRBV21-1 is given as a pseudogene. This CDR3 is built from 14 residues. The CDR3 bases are TGTGCCAGCAGCAAAGGAGGAGACAACTACGAGCAGTACTTC. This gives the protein CASSKGGDNYEQYF.

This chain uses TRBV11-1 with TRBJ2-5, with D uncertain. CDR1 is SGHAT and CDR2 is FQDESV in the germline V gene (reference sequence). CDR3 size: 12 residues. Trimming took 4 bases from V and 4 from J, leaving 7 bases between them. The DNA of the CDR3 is TGTGCCAGCAGCTCGGGCCGAGAGACCCAGTACTTC. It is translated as CASSSGRETQYF.

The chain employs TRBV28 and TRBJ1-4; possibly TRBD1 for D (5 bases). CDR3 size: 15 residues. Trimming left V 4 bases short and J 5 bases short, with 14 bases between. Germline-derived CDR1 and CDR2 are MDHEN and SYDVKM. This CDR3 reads CASSWGGRQNEKLFF. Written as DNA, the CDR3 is TGTGCCAGCAGTTGGGGGGGACGGCAGAATGAAAAACTGTTTTTT.

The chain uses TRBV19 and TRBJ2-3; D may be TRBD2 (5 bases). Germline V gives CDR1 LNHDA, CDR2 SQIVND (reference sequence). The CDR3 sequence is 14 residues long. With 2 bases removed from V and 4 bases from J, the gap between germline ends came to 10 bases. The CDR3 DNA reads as TGTGCCAGTAGTATAAGACTACCCCCAGATACGCAGTATTTT. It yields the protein CASSIRLPPDTQYF.

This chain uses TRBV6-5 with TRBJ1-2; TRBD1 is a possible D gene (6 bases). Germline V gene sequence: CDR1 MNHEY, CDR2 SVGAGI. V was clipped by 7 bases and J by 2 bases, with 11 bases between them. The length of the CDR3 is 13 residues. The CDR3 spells CASTTQGNYGYTF. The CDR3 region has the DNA TGTGCCAGCACTACACAGGGAAACTATGGCTACACCTTC.

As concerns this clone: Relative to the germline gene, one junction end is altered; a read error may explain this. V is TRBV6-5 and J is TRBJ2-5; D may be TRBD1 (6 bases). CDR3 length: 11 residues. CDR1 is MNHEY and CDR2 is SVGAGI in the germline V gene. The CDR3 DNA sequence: TGTACCAGCAGTGGGGGCGGGACCCAGTACTTC. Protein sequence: CTSSGGGTQYF.

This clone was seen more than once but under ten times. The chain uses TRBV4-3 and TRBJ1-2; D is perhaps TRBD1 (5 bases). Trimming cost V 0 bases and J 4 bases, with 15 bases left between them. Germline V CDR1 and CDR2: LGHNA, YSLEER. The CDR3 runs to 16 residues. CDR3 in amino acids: CASSQDLVDTIYGYTF. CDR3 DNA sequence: TGCGCCAGCAGCCAAGATCTGGTGGACACAATCTATGGCTACACCTTC.

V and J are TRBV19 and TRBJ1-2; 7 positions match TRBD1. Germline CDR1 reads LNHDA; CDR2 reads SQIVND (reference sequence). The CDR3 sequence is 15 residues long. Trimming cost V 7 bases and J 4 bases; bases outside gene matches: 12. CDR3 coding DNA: TGTGCCAGTACCCCGGGACAGACATCCTCCTATGGCTACACCTTC. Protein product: CASTPGQTSSYGYTF.

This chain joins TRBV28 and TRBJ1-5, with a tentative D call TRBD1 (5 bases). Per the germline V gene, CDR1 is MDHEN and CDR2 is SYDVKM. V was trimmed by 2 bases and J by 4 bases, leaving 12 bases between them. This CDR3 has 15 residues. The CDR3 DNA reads TGTGCCAGCAGTTTAAGGGACGGGGCAAATCAGCCCCAGCATTTT. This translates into CASSLRDGANQPQHF.

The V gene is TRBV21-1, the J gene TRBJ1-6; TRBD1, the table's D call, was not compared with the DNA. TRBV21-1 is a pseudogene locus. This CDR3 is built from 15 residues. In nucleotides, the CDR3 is TGTGCCAGCAGCAAACAAGGGACAAACAATTCACCCCTCCACTTT. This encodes CASSKQGTNNSPLHF.

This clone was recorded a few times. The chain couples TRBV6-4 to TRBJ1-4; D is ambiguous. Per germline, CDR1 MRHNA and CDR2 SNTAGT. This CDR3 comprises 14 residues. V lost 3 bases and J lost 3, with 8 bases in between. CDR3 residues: CASSEKGPNEKLFF. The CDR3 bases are TGTGCCAGCAGTGAAAAGGGCCCTAATGAAAAACTGTTTTTT.

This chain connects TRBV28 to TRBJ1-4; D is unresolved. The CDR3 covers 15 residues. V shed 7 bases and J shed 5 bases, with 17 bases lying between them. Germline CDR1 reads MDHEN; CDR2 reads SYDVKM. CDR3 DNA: TGTGCCAGCATTTCGCAAGGGCTGACGAATGAAAAACTGTTTTTT. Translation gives CASISQGLTNEKLFF.